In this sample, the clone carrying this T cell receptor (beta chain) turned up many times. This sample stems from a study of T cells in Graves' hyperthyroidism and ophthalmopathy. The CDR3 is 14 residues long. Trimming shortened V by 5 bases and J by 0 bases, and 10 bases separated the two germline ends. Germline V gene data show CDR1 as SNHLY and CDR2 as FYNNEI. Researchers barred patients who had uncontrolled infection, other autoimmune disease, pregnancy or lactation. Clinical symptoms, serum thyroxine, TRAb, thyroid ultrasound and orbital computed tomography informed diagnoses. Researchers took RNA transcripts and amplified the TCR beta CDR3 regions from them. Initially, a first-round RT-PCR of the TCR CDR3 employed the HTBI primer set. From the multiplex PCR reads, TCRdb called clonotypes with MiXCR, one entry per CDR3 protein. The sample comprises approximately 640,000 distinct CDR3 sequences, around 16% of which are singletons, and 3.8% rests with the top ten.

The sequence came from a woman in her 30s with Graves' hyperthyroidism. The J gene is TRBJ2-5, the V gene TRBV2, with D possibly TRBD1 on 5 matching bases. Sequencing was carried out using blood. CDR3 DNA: TGTGCCAGCAGTCGGACATCGTACCAAGAGACCCAGTACTTC. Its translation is CASSRTSYQETQYF. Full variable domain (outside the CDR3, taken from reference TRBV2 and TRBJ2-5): EPEVTQTPSHQVTQMGQEVILRCVPISNHLYFYWYRQILGQKVEFLVSFYNNEISEKSEIFDDQFSVERPDGSNFTLKIRSTKLEDSAMYFCASSRTSYQETQYFGPGTRLLVL.